Following are 17 T cell receptor beta chains from one sample sequenced in a study of CD8+ T cells in alopecia areata. Treatment: oral pan-JAK inhibitor, 5-10 mg twice daily. As the sequencing template, cDNA was produced by extracting RNA and reverse transcribing it. This table comes from immunoSEQ multiplex PCR, and its TCRdb copy is limited to in-frame clones, with some not included. The repertoire holds about 76,000 clones, with approximately 64% as singletons. Sample: CD8+ T cells sorted from blood, taken at week 24, from a patient treated with tofacitinib. These receptors all come from a human donor with alopecia areata.

The rearrangement uses TRBV27 and TRBJ2-4, with TRBD2 matching 8 bases. This CDR3 contains 14 residues. The trim removed 6 bases at V and 7 bases at J, leaving 8 bases unmatched. Germline V CDR1 and CDR2: MNHEY, SMNVEV (reference sequence). The CDR3 spells CASSSGGPWNIQYF. CDR3 DNA: TGTGCCAGCAGCTCGGGGGGGCCTTGGAACATTCAGTACTTC.

This clone was counted only a few times. V gene TRBV30 combines with J gene TRBJ2-1; TRBD2 aligns across 10 bases. The V segment lost 3 bases and the J segment 9 bases; nucleotides outside the gene matches: 29. Germline values: CDR1 GTSNPN, CDR2 SVGIG (reference sequence). This CDR3 region has 21 residues. The CDR3 coding sequence is TGTGCCTGGAGGGATTTGTACGCCCAGCGGGAGGGCCTCTTACCTCTGGGTGAGCAGTTCTTC. Its protein product is CAWRDLYAQREGLLPLGEQFF.

The V gene is TRBV7-9, the J gene TRBJ2-5; D is perhaps TRBD1 (5 bases). V dropped 3 bases and J dropped 1 base, with 9 bases sitting between them. The CDR3 consists of 14 residues. CDR1 is SEHNR, CDR2 FQNEAQ, per germline (reference sequence). The CDR3 protein is CASSFDSLQETQYF. DNA of the CDR3: TGTGCCAGCAGCTTCGACAGCCTCCAAGAGACCCAGTACTTC.

The V and J genes are TRBV5-1 and TRBJ2-4; TRBD2 aligns across 8 bases. V lost 3 bases and J lost 1; bases outside the gene matches: 6. Per the germline V gene, CDR1 is SGHRS and CDR2 is YFSETQ. The CDR3 covers 16 residues. CDR3 amino acids: CASSYLAGFAKNIQYF. The CDR3 DNA sequence: TGCGCCAGCAGCTACTTAGCGGGATTCGCCAAAAACATTCAGTACTTC.

The chain joins TRBV27 to TRBJ2-7; either TRBD1 or TRBD2 may fit D (5 bases each). With 3 bases removed from V and 0 bases from J, the gap between germline ends came to 12 bases. CDR3 length equals 15 residues. CDR1 is MNHEY and CDR2 is SMNVEV in the germline V gene (reference sequence). CDR3 bases: TGTGCCAGCAGTTTCGCCCGGGGCAACTCCTACGAGCAGTACTTC. This sequence encodes CASSFARGNSYEQYF.

The chain combines TRBV5-1 with TRBJ2-5; D gene unclear. Germline loops: CDR1 SGHRS, CDR2 YFSETQ. V was clipped by 3 bases and J by 3 bases, with 15 bases between them. This CDR3 has 15 residues. The CDR3 reads CASSSDPTLEETQYF. The CDR3 DNA reads as TGCGCCAGCAGCTCGGACCCAACCCTGGAAGAGACCCAGTACTTC.

J is TRBJ2-7 and V is TRBV11-2; D unclear. In germline, CDR1 is SGHAT, CDR2 FQNNGV. The CDR3 contains 11 residues. Trimming shortened V by 5 bases and J by 6 bases, and 8 bases separated the two germline ends. The CDR3 coding sequence is TGTGCCAGCAGCACCCTGGGCGAGCAGTACTTC. This gives the protein CASSTLGEQYF. The whole variable domain, filled in from reference TRBV11-2 and TRBJ2-7, reads EAGVAQSPRYKIIEKRQSVAFWCNPISGHATLYWYQQILGQGPKLLIQFQNNGVVDDSQLPKDRFSAERLKGVDSTLKIQPAKLEDSAVYLCASSTLGEQYFGPGTRLTVT.

CDR3 amino acids: CSVEDGTSGGRTTGELFF. The CDR3, as DNA: TGCAGCGTTGAAGATGGGACTAGCGGGGGTAGAACCACCGGGGAGCTGTTTTTT. The V gene is TRBV29-1, the J gene TRBJ2-2; the match to TRBD2 covers 14 bases. Per germline, CDR1 SQVTM and CDR2 ANQGSEA. This CDR3 spans 18 amino acids. With V trimmed by 0 bases and J by 4 bases, 7 bases remained unmatched.

The CDR3 DNA follows: TGTGCCAGCACCAACAGTCCTGAAAACATTCAGTACTTC. It specifies CASTNSPENIQYF. The genes are TRBV27 and TRBJ2-4; D is unresolved. Trimming removed 7 bases from V and 5 bases from J, with 12 bases in between. The CDR3 consists of 13 residues. Germline lookup yields CDR1 MNHEY and CDR2 SMNVEV (reference sequence).

J is TRBJ2-3 and V is TRBV4-3; maybe TRBD2 (6 bases). This CDR3 comprises 17 residues. V gave up 0 bases and J gave up 2 bases, with 15 bases separating them. Germline values: CDR1 LGHNA, CDR2 YSLEER. The CDR3 nucleotides are TGCGCCAGCAGCCAAGATTTTAGTAGCGGCCCCACAGATACGCAGTATTTT. Amino acids: CASSQDFSSGPTDTQYF.

Only one count was recorded for this clone. The chain is built from TRBV27 and TRBJ2-1; 9 bases align to TRBD2. This CDR3 spans 15 amino acids. J gave up 4 bases and V 6 bases, and 7 bases lay outside the gene matches. Germline V lookup: CDR1 MNHEY, CDR2 SMNVEV (reference sequence). The CDR3 sequence: CASRTGSGGYNEQFF. In DNA, the CDR3 is TGTGCCAGCAGGACGGGTAGCGGGGGATACAATGAGCAGTTCTTC.

The chain couples TRBV29-1 to TRBJ1-1; the D gene is possibly TRBD1 (5 bases). Trimming stripped 4 bases from V and 4 bases from J, with 10 bases between. The CDR3 runs 12 residues. Looked up from germline, CDR1 is SQVTM and CDR2 is ANQGSEA. The CDR3 DNA follows: TGCAGCGTTGTAACCGGGGCCACTGAAGCTTTCTTT. Translating gives CSVVTGATEAFF.

The rearrangement links TRBV4-3 to TRBJ2-5, with TRBD2 matching over 8 bases. There are 17 residues in the CDR3. Germline CDR1 LGHNA, CDR2 YSLEER. V was pared by 0 bases and J by 1 base, with 7 bases of the junction left unmatched. The CDR3 spells CASSQDNGRASQETQYF. In nucleotides, the CDR3 is TGCGCCAGCAGCCAAGATAACGGGAGGGCGTCCCAAGAGACCCAGTACTTC.

The chain joins TRBV9 to TRBJ2-5; D gene unclear. Trimming took 2 bases from V and 4 from J, leaving 9 bases between them. CDR1 is SGDLS and CDR2 is YYNGEE in the germline V gene. The CDR3 contains 13 residues. The CDR3 region is CASSVQWGETQYF. The CDR3 DNA reads TGTGCCAGCAGCGTGCAGTGGGGAGAGACCCAGTACTTC.

There are a few counts of this clone. V and J are TRBV4-3 and TRBJ2-3, with 8 bases aligning to TRBD2. Trimming at V came to 1 base and at J to 4 bases, leaving 13 bases not matched to a gene. The CDR3 totals 18 residues. The germline V gene encodes CDR1 LGHNA and CDR2 YSLEER. CDR3 in amino acids: CASSQASGSVMYADTQYF. CDR3 bases: TGCGCCAGCAGCCAAGCCAGCGGGAGCGTTATGTACGCAGATACGCAGTATTTT.

The chain joins TRBV4-1 to TRBJ1-2; tentatively, D is TRBD1 (6 bases). The germline CDR1 and CDR2 sequences are MGHRA and YSYEKL. The V gene lost 1 base and the J gene lost 8 bases, with 14 bases spanning the gap. CDR3 length: 14 amino acids. The DNA for the CDR3 is TGCGCCAGCAGCCAAGGTGGGGGGGCGGGCGGCTACACCTTC. This codes for CASSQGGGAGGYTF.

This clone came up a few times. The CDR3 is CASSLSKLSDEQFF. The DNA for the CDR3 is TGTGCCAGCAGTCTAAGCAAGCTTTCGGATGAGCAGTTCTTC. This rearrangement joins TRBV27 to TRBJ2-1; D gene unclear. In germline, CDR1 is MNHEY, CDR2 SMNVEV (reference sequence). The CDR3 consists of 14 residues. V was clipped by 5 bases and J by 8 bases, with 16 bases between them.